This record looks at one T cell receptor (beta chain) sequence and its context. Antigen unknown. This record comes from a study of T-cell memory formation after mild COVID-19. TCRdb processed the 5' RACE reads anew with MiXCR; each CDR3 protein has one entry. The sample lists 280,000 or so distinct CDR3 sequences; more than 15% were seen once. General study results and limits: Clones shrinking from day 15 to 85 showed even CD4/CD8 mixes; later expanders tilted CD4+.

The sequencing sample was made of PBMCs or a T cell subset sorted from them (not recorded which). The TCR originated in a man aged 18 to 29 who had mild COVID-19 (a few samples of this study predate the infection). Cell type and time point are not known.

The CDR3 is CSARKFPGRNTEAFF. The CDR3 DNA sequence: TGCAGTGCTAGAAAGTTTCCGGGAAGAAACACTGAAGCTTTCTTT. This chain uses TRBV20-1 with TRBJ1-1; D not resolved. CDR1 and CDR2 (germline): DFQATT, SNEGSKA (reference sequence). This CDR3 comprises 15 residues. Trimming took off 2 bases at V and 2 bases at J, with 15 bases between the two ends.